Detailed here is one TCR beta chain. This clonotype was seen many times. Its antigen remains undetermined. The sample holds no much larger clone one base away, and base qualities are not on file. The junction shows trimming of 7 bases on V and 5 bases on J, plus 20 bases between the germline ends. CDR1 MNHEY and CDR2 SVGEGT are derived from the germline V gene. Reading from cysteine to phenylalanine, the CDR3 counts 15 amino acids. Here the CDR3 DNA is all that survives: 45 bases in frame from base 1. Library preparation employed 5' RACE. TCRdb records Illumina MiSeq as the sequencer. Library preparation attached unique molecular identifiers to individual cDNA molecules for quantitative, reproducible TCR counting. Turning to the authors' computational methods: Samples had a median of about 90,000 TCRs, with a range from roughly 23,224 to 700,000. V, J and CDR3 annotation of the TCR reads was performed with the Decombinator software suite. To make PS versus PT1 abundance plots, every sample was subsampled to the same number of TCRs (28,000). Expanded TCRs were defined as absent before sensitization and observed at least eight times at the 2-week time point. Through fastp at Q25 and MiXCR, TCRdb rebuilt clones from the public reads, retaining in-frame beta chains. Each CDR3 protein appears once, grouped with its most common genes and DNA. The V and J calls were not made by the authors but by TCRdb's processing. The sample table records 150,000 or so distinct CDR3 sequences; about 4.3% of these occur just once. Of the sample, over 1.1% is held by the ten largest clones.

The data derive from a study of human T cells and chemical hapten exposure (TCRdb year 2021). The study in broad terms: Libraries were pooled for sequencing, and per-sample TCR yields varied mainly because of small differences in library volumes within the pool. Peripheral blood TCR repertoire changes were tracked in vivo in alopecia patients during primary and secondary sensitization to the hapten diphenylcyclopropenone (DPC). From each blood RNA sample, both TCR alpha and TCR beta chains were sequenced. Study-wide findings and limitations: After repeated subsampling, the strength of the expansion versus patch-test correlation and the threshold at which it became significant changed. DPC sensitization did not change how many TCRs were above 1 in 1000 frequency, and no evidence was found of alterations in global repertoire structure.

Total RNA was extracted from unfractionated whole blood that had been collected in Tempus Blood RNA tubes. Five healthy volunteers acted as controls for TCR sequencing and had blood drawn at day 0, 2 weeks and 6 weeks. The receptor was derived from a female donor in good health. The chain uses TRBV6-2 or TRBV6-3 and TRBJ2-5, with TRBD2 as a weak D call on 5 bases. Read as DNA, the sequence is TGTGCCAGCATCCCCGCCGGGGTTCCCCGGGAGACCCAGTACTTC. Translated, this gives CASIPAGVPRETQYF.